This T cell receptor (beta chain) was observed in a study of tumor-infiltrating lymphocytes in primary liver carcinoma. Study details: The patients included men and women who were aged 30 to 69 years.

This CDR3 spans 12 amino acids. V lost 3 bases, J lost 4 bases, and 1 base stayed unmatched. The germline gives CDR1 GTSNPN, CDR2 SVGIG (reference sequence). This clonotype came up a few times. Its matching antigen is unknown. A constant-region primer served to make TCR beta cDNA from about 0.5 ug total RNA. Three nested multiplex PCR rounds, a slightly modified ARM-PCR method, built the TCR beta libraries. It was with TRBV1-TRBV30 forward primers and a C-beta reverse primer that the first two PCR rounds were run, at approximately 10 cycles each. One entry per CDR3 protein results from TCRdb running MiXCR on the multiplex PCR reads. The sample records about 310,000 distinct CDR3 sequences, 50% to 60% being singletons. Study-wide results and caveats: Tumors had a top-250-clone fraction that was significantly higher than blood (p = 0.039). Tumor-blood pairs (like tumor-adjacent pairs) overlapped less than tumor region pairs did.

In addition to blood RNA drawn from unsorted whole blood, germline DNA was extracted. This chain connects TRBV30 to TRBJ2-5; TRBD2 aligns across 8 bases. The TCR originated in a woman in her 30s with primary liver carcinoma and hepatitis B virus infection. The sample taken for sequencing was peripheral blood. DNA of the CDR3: TGTGCCTGGAGCACTAGCGGAGAGACCCAGTACTTC. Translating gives CAWSTSGETQYF.